These 18 T cell receptor beta chains share one sample of origin, sequenced in a study of blood T cell repertoires in COVID-19. Sequencing was performed with immunoSEQ multiplex PCR; in TCRdb, only in-frame clones are kept and a portion is missing. The table lists fewer than 250,000 clones, 85% to 90% of them singletons. Sample: peripheral blood. These receptors were taken from a man aged 50 to 59 with acute or convalescent COVID-19.

This clone was seen a few times. The rearrangement uses TRBV18 and TRBJ2-7, with 13 bases that match TRBD2. This CDR3 spans 15 amino acids. From germline, CDR1 is KGHSH and CDR2 LQKENI. The V and J ends lost 6 bases and 3 bases, in that order; junction bases with no gene match: 5. This CDR3 is CASSRTSGGNYEQYF. The CDR3 DNA sequence: TGTGCCAGCTCGAGGACTAGCGGGGGAAACTACGAGCAGTACTTC. The full variable domain, in which reference TRBV18 and TRBJ2-7 provide the parts outside the CDR3, is NAGVMQNPRHLVRRRGQEARLRCSPMKGHSHVYWYRQLPEEGLKFMVYLQKENIIDESGMPKERFSAEFPKEGPSILRIQQVVRGDSAAYFCASSRTSGGNYEQYFGPGTRLTVT.

The V call is TRBV6-5, the J call TRBJ2-3, with TRBD1 identical over 10 bases. There are 15 residues in the CDR3. Looked up from germline, CDR1 is MNHEY and CDR2 is SVGAGI. V lost 6 bases to trimming and J lost 4 bases; unmatched junction nucleotides: 7. The CDR3 bases are TGTGCCAGCAGGACAGGGGGCGTTGGCGCAGATACGCAGTATTTT. This sequence encodes CASRTGGVGADTQYF.

This chain links TRBV21-1 with TRBJ2-3; the table gives TRBD2 as D, unverified against the DNA. TRBV21-1 is described as a pseudogene. The CDR3 contains 18 residues. As DNA, the CDR3 is TGTGCCAGCAGCCTAAGCGTTCTGGCGGGGGGCCTCACAGATACGCAGTATTTT. It specifies CASSLSVLAGGLTDTQYF.

V gene TRBV18 combines with J gene TRBJ1-5; a weak D match, TRBD1 (6 bases). The CDR3 covers 15 residues. Germline V CDR1 and CDR2: KGHSH, LQKENI. Trimming took off 5 bases at V and 1 base at J, with 12 bases between the two ends. The CDR3 region has the DNA TGTGCCAGCTCAGGGGTTGGGGGCAGCAATCAGCCCCAGCATTTT. Translating it yields CASSGVGGSNQPQHF.

The V and J genes are TRBV7-9 and TRBJ2-7, with TRBD2 matching over 8 bases. The CDR3 is 15 residues long. The germline V gene has CDR1 SEHNR and CDR2 FQNEAQ (reference sequence). The V gene end was trimmed by 7 bases and the J gene end by 3 bases; junction bases not matched to a gene: 11. The CDR3 protein is CASTYHGSGGYEQYF. CDR3 nucleotides: TGTGCCAGCACCTACCACGGAAGCGGGGGCTACGAGCAGTACTTC.

The rearrangement links TRBV9 to TRBJ2-3; D not resolved. This CDR3 has 15 amino acids. Germline assignment: CDR1 SGDLS and CDR2 YYNGEE. V gave up 0 bases and J gave up 3 bases, with 11 bases separating them. The CDR3 is CASSVAWRSTDTQYF. The CDR3 DNA follows: TGTGCCAGCAGCGTAGCCTGGCGGAGTACAGATACGCAGTATTTT.

The chain employs TRBV18 and TRBJ1-4; 8 nucleotides line up with TRBD1. CDR3 length: 15 residues. Germline CDR1 KGHSH, CDR2 LQKENI. V trimming: 3 bases; J trimming: 8 bases; junction bases outside the gene matches: 8. CDR3 sequence: CASSPRQGADEKLFF. The CDR3 nucleotides read TGTGCCAGCTCACCTCGGCAGGGGGCGGACGAAAAACTGTTTTTT.

The sample holds many counts of this clone. CDR3 sequence: CASSENPTGLSNQPQHF. The CDR3 DNA follows: TGTGCCAGCAGTGAAAATCCCACAGGGTTAAGCAATCAGCCCCAGCATTTT. This chain links TRBV2 with TRBJ1-5, with D possibly being TRBD1 (6 bases). CDR3 length: 17 amino acids. Germline loops: CDR1 SNHLY, CDR2 FYNNEI. The V end lost 2 bases, the J end lost 1 base, and 15 bases lay between the germline ends.

This chain joins TRBV18 and TRBJ1-4; D uncertain. The germline gives CDR1 KGHSH, CDR2 LQKENI. V lost 3 bases, J lost 3 bases, and 11 bases lay in between. The CDR3 is made up of 15 amino acids. CDR3 sequence reads: CASSPVGRANEKLFF. The CDR3 DNA follows: TGTGCCAGCTCACCTGTCGGGAGGGCTAATGAAAAACTGTTTTTT.

This CDR3 reads CASSPGSSYGYTF. The CDR3 region has the DNA TGCGCCAGCAGCCCTGGCTCGTCCTATGGCTACACCTTC. The chain employs TRBV5-1 and TRBJ1-2; D is uncertain. This CDR3 has 13 amino acids. CDR1 is SGHRS, CDR2 YFSETQ, per germline. The V gene lost 4 bases and the J gene lost 4 bases, with 11 bases spanning the gap.

The chain joins TRBV5-1 to TRBJ2-5, with D possibly being TRBD1 (6 bases). V lost 2 bases to trimming and J lost 5 bases, with 10 bases between them. The germline gives CDR1 SGHRS, CDR2 YFSETQ. The CDR3 contains 13 residues. CDR3 coding DNA: TGCGCCAGCAGCTTTACAGGGTTGGAGACCCAGTACTTC. It yields the protein CASSFTGLETQYF. Looking up the rest from reference TRBV5-1 and TRBJ2-5 gives the full variable domain: KAGVTQTPRYLIKTRGQQVTLSCSPISGHRSVSWYQQTPGQGLQFLFEYFSETQRNKGNFPGRFSGRQFSNSRSEMNVSTLELGDSALYLCASSFTGLETQYFGPGTRLLVL.

This clone was counted once. This chain uses TRBV7-9 with TRBJ1-6; 10 bases are a match to TRBD1. Germline CDR1 SEHNR, CDR2 FQNEAQ (reference sequence). The CDR3 covers 17 residues. V was clipped by 5 bases and J by 0 bases; unmatched bases: 4. CDR3 loop: CASSRGTGASYNSPLHF. The CDR3 coding sequence is TGTGCCAGCAGCCGAGGGACAGGGGCCTCCTATAATTCACCCCTCCACTTT.

There are a few counts of this clone. The J gene is TRBJ1-2, the V gene TRBV7-8; D is ambiguous. V was clipped by 5 bases and J by 4 bases, with 14 bases between them. In germline, CDR1 is SGHVS, CDR2 FQNEAQ. This CDR3 has 14 amino acids. CDR3 DNA sequence: TGTGCCAGCAGCCCCTCGAAAGGAGGCTATGGCTACACCTTC. Amino acids: CASSPSKGGYGYTF. The full variable domain, in which reference TRBV7-8 and TRBJ1-2 provide the parts outside the CDR3, is GAGVSQSPRYKVAKRGQDVALRCDPISGHVSLFWYQQALGQGPEFLTYFQNEAQLDKSGLPSDRFFAERPEGSVSTLKIQRTQQEDSAVYLCASSPSKGGYGYTFGSGTRLTVV.

This chain links TRBV6-5 with TRBJ1-1; 11 bases align to TRBD1. V lost 1 base, J lost 11 bases, and 9 bases stayed unmatched. In germline, CDR1 is MNHEY, CDR2 SVGAGI. This CDR3 is built from 15 residues. This CDR3 reads CASSYFADRGRFAFF. The CDR3 DNA is TGTGCCAGCAGTTACTTCGCGGACAGGGGGCGATTCGCTTTCTTT.

The chain employs TRBV12-3 or TRBV12-4 and TRBJ2-1; TRBD2 is a possible D gene (6 bases). This CDR3 has 13 amino acids. V gave up 6 bases and J gave up 3 bases, with 9 bases separating them. DNA of the CDR3: TGTGCCAGCAGCCGCGGGGACTACAATGAGCAGTTCTTC. Its translation: CASSRGDYNEQFF.

The CDR3 is CASTQAGEYNEQFF. In DNA form, the CDR3 reads TGTGCCAGCACACAAGCGGGGGAGTACAATGAGCAGTTCTTC. The gene calls are TRBV25-1 and TRBJ2-1, with 8 bases lining up with TRBD2. Germline CDR1 and CDR2: MGHDK and SYGVNS. J lost 4 bases, V lost 7 bases, and 6 bases had no gene match. The CDR3 has 14 amino acids.

This rearrangement joins TRBV6-6 to TRBJ1-2; a possible D gene is TRBD1 (6 bases). The V end lost 5 bases, the J end lost 0 bases, and 22 bases lay between the germline ends. Germline CDR1 is MNHNY and CDR2 is SVGAGI (reference sequence). This CDR3 region has 18 residues. The CDR3 DNA sequence: TGTGCCAGCAGTCCCAATACAGGGTTTACACCGGCTAACTATGGCTACACCTTC. The encoded protein is CASSPNTGFTPANYGYTF.

J is TRBJ2-5 and V is TRBV27, with 8 bases aligning to TRBD1. The length of the CDR3 is 15 residues. V lost 4 bases, J lost 3 bases, and 7 bases stayed unmatched. Per the germline V gene, CDR1 is MNHEY and CDR2 is SMNVEV (reference sequence). CDR3 sequence (DNA): TGTGCCAGCAGTTACGGGACAGGATACGAAGAGACCCAGTACTTC. Residues: CASSYGTGYEETQYF.